This T cell receptor (beta chain) stems from a study of blood T cells in healthy people across ages (dated by TCRdb to the mid-2010s). Study-wide context: In model experiments, roughly one uniquely barcoded TCR beta cDNA molecule per two T cells was captured by template switching. To track age-related changes in TCR beta repertoire diversity, the study relied on deep sequencing normalized with unique cDNA molecular identifiers. The donors were divided into four age groups: young (average roughly 15 years), middle-aged (about 39), aged (roughly 66) and long-lived (82). To avoid experimental bias, donors of different ages were distributed randomly across sequencing lanes. Using the same blood draw, the study looked at two additional independent replicas of 1 million unique cDNA reads for two donors, one aged 18 to 30 and the other aged 80 or older. Overall study outcomes, separate from this receptor: The CMV infection status of donors was not known, potentially confounding age-related changes in expanded clonotypes. Observed TCR beta diversity per million T cells fell roughly linearly with age, and a significant reduction was already apparent by age approximately 40. Compared with the aged group, more naive CD4+ T cells, fewer expanded clones and increased TCR diversity were shown by the long-lived group, suggesting age selection. Estimates of total diversity based on one million sequenced T cells were considered lower bounds and underestimates. The percentage of naive T cells measured by flow cytometry correlated strongly with observed TCR beta diversity. Bulk unsorted PBMC profiling prevented conclusive comparison of naive and antigen-experienced compartments.

Library preparation was by 5' RACE. Sequencer: Illumina HiSeq 2500. The second PCR ran for about 7 to 11 cycles and used a J-beta primer mix along with a sample-barcoded 5' primer. Each TCR beta cDNA molecule received a unique molecular identifier from a template-switch 5' adaptor carrying 12 random nucleotides. At least 2.5 million CDR3-containing paired-end reads were obtained from each sample. The Mint cDNA synthesis kit, primed by a TRBC-specific oligonucleotide, was used to synthesize first-strand cDNA from all RNA. Following uracil-DNA glycosylase treatment, all cDNA underwent a first 18-cycle PCR with the universal primers M1SS and BC2_uni_R. In the authors' own workflow: Each sample was normalized by randomly selecting 1 million high-quality reads, each carrying a distinct molecular identifier. Reads with shared molecular identifiers were discarded instead of being binned into consensus sequences. CDR3 identification, clonotype clustering and error correction used MiTCR with a Q25 quality threshold and the strictest error-elimination algorithm. A nonparametric unseen species model with Euler transformation was used to estimate a lower bound on total TCR beta diversity. TCRdb reanalyzed the raw reads on its own, using fastp at Q25 for trimming and MiXCR for clone calling, and kept in-frame beta chains. All rows with the same CDR3 protein become a single entry with the most common DNA and genes. TCRdb, rather than the study authors, made the V and J calls. The sample table holds hundreds of thousands of distinct CDR3 sequences, of which 25% to 30% were seen once. Of the sample, 15% to 20% falls within the top ten clones.

The roughly 42 donors, aged about 6 to 100 years, were systemically healthy Caucasian individuals from Russia. Approximately 9 milliliters of peripheral blood were collected from each donor into EDTA-treated Vacutainer tubes. PBMCs were isolated by Ficoll-Paque density-gradient centrifugation, with at least 7 million obtained per sample. Trizol reagent was used to extract total RNA from PBMCs, with at least 5.5 micrograms per sample. For every donor, an aliquot of PBMCs went through flow cytometry to measure the percentages of naive CD45RAhigh/CD27high T cells. This clonotype was seen at least ten times. Which antigen it targets is not known. No base quality values were provided; no much bigger clone lies one nucleotide off. V gives up 4 bases and J gives up 6 bases, and the segment between their germline ends measures 14 bases. CDR1 SGDLS and CDR2 YYNGEE were looked up in the germline V gene. Taken from cysteine to phenylalanine, the CDR3 has 14 residues. The DNA shown is the 42-base CDR3, in frame from base 1.

The rearrangement combines TRBV9 with TRBJ1-5; possibly the D gene is TRBD1, per 6 matching bases. The sequence was obtained from a woman aged 80 or over in good health. Sequencing was carried out using blood. The sequence in DNA is TGTGCCAGCAGCCCTCCAGGGGTGGGTCAGCCCCAGCATTTT. It codes for CASSPPGVGQPQHF.